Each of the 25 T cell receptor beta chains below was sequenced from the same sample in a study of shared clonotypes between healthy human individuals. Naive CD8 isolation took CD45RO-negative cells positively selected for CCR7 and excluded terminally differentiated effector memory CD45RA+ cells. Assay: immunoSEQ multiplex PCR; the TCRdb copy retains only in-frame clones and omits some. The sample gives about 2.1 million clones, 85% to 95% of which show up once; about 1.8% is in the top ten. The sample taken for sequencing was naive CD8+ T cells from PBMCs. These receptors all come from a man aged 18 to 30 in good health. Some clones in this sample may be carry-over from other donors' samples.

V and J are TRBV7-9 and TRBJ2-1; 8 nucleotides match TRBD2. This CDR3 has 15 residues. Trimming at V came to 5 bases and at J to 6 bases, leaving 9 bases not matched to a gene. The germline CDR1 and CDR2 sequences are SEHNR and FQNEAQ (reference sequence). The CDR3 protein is CASSPIGTRPNEQFF. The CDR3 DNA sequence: TGTGCCAGCAGCCCCATCGGGACTAGACCCAATGAGCAGTTCTTC. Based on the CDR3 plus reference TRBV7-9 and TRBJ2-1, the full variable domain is DTGVSQNPRHKITKRGQNVTFRCDPISEHNRLYWYRQTLGQGPEFLTYFQNEAQLEKSRLLSDRFSAERPKGSFSTLEIQRTEQGDSAMYLCASSPIGTRPNEQFFGPGTRLTVL.

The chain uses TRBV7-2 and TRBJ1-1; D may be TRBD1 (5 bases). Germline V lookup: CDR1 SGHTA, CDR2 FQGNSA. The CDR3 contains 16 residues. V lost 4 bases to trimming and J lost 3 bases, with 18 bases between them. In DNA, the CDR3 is TGTGCCAGCAGCTCAAGAGGGGTAACTGGGGACACTGAAGCTTTCTTT. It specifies CASSSRGVTGDTEAFF.

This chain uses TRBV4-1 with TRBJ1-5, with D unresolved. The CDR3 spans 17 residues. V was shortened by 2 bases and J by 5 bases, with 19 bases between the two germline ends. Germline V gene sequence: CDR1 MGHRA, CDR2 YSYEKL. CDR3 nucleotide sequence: TGCGCCAGCAGCCAACTTACCCTGGTGGGTCGGGATCAGCCCCAGCATTTT. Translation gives CASSQLTLVGRDQPQHF.

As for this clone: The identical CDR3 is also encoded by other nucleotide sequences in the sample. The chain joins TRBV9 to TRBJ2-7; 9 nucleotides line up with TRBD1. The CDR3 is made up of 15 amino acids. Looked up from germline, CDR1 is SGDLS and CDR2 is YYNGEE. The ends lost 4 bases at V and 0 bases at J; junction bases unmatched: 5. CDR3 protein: CASSPGQGPSYEQYF. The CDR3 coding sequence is TGTGCCAGCAGCCCGGGACAGGGACCCTCCTACGAGCAGTACTTC.

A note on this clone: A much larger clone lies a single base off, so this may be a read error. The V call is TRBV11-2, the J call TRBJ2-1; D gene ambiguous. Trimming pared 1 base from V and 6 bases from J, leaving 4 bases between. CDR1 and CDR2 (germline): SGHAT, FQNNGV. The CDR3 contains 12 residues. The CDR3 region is CASSLGTNEQFF. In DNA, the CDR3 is TGTGCCAGCAGCTTAGGGACCAATGAGCAGTTCTTC. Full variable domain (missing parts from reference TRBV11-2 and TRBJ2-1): EAGVAQSPRYKIIEKRQSVAFWCNPISGHATLYWYQQILGQGPKLLIQFQNNGVVDDSQLPKDRFSAERLKGVDSTLKIQPAKLEDSAVYLCASSLGTNEQFFGPGTRLTVL.

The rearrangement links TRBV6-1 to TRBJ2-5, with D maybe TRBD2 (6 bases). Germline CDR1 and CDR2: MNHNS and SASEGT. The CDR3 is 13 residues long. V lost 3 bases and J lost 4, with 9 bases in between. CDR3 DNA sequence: TGTGCCAGCAGTGATCCGGGGGTAGAGACCCAGTACTTC. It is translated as CASSDPGVETQYF.

Written as DNA, the CDR3 is TGTGCCAGCAGCTCGGGATGGGAGGGATCGAATGAAAAACTGTTTTTT. It codes for CASSSGWEGSNEKLFF. This chain uses TRBV7-8 with TRBJ1-4; D gene ambiguous. Germline V lookup: CDR1 SGHVS, CDR2 FQNEAQ. V was clipped by 4 bases and J by 5 bases, with 17 bases between them. This CDR3 is built from 16 residues.

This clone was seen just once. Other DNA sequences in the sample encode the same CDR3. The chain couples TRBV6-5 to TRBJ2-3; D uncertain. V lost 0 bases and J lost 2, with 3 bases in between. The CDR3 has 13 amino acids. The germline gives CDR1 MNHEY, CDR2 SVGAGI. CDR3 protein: CASSYSTTDTQYF. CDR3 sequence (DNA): TGTGCCAGCAGTTACTCCACCACAGATACGCAGTATTTT.

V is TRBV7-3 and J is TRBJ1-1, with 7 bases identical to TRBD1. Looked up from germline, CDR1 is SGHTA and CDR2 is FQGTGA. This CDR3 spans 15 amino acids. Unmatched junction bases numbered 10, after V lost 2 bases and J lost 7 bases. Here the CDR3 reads CASSLGAGQAREAFF. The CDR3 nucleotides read TGTGCCAGCAGCTTAGGTGCAGGACAGGCCCGTGAAGCTTTCTTT. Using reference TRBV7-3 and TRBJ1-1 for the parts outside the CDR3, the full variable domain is GAGVSQTPSNKVTEKGKYVELRCDPISGHTALYWYRQSLGQGPEFLIYFQGTGAADDSGLPNDRFFAVRPEGSVSTLKIQRTERGDSAVYLCASSLGAGQAREAFFGQGTRLTVV.

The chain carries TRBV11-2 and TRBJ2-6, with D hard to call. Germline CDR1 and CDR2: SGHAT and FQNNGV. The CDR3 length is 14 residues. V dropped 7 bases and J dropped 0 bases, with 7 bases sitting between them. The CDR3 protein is CASITSSGANVLTF. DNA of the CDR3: TGTGCCAGCATCACATCCTCTGGGGCCAACGTCCTGACTTTC.

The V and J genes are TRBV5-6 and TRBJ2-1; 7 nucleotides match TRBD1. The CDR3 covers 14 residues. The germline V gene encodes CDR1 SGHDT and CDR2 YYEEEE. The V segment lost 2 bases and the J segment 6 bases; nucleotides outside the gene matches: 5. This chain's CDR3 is CASSFLSGGNEQFF. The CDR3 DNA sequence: TGTGCCAGCAGCTTTCTGTCAGGGGGCAATGAGCAGTTCTTC.

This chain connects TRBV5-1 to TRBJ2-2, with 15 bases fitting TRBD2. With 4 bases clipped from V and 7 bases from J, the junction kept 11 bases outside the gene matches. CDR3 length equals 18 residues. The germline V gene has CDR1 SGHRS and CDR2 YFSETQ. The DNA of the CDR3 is TGCGCCAGCAGCCCCGAGGGACTAGCGGGAGGTCCGGTCGGGGAGCTGTTTTTT. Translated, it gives CASSPEGLAGGPVGELFF.

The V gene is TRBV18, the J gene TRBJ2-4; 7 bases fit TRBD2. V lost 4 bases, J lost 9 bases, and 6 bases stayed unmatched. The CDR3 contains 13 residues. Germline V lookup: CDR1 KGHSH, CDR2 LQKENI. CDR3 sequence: CASSLDGEGIQYF. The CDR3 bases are TGTGCCAGCTCACTGGACGGGGAGGGCATTCAGTACTTC. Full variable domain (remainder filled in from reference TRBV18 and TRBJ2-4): NAGVMQNPRHLVRRRGQEARLRCSPMKGHSHVYWYRQLPEEGLKFMVYLQKENIIDESGMPKERFSAEFPKEGPSILRIQQVVRGDSAAYFCASSLDGEGIQYFGAGTRLSVL.

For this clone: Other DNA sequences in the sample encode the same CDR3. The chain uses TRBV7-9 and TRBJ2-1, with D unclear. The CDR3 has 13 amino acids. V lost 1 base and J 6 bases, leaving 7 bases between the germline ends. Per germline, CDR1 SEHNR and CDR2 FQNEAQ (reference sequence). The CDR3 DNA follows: TGTGCCAGCAGCTTAGGAGGACGCAATGAGCAGTTCTTC. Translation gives CASSLGGRNEQFF.

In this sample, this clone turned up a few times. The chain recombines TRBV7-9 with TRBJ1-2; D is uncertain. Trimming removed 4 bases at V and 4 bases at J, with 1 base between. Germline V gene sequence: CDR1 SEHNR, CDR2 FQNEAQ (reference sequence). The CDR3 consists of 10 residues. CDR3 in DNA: TGTGCCAGCAGCTCCTATGGCTACACCTTC. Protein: CASSSYGYTF.

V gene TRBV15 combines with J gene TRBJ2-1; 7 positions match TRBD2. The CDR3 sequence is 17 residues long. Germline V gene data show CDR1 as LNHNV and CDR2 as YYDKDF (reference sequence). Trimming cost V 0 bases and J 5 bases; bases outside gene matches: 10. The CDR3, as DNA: TGTGCCACCAGCAGAGATCTATGGCGGGAGTCCCACAATGAGCAGTTCTTC. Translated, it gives CATSRDLWRESHNEQFF.

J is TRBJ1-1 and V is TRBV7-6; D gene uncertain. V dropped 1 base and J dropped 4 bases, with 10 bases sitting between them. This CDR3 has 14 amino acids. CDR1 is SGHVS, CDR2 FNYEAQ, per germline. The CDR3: CASSLVSSGTEAFF. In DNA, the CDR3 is TGTGCCAGCAGCTTAGTTTCCTCCGGCACTGAAGCTTTCTTT.

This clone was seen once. CDR3 protein: CASSLSGLPPHEQYF. CDR3 in DNA: TGTGCCAGCAGTTTATCGGGGCTCCCCCCCCACGAGCAGTACTTC. J is TRBJ2-7 and V is TRBV27; perhaps TRBD1 as D (5 bases). V was clipped by 0 bases and J by 5 bases, with 14 bases between them. Germline values: CDR1 MNHEY, CDR2 SMNVEV (reference sequence). This CDR3 region has 15 residues.

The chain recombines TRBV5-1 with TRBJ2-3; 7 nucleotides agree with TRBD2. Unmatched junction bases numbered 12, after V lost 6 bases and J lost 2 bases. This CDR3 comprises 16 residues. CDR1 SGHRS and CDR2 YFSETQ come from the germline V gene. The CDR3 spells CASMGGTSYFTDTQYF. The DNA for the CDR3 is TGCGCCAGCATGGGGGGGACTTCTTATTTCACAGATACGCAGTATTTT. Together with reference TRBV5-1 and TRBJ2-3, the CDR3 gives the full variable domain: KAGVTQTPRYLIKTRGQQVTLSCSPISGHRSVSWYQQTPGQGLQFLFEYFSETQRNKGNFPGRFSGRQFSNSRSEMNVSTLELGDSALYLCASMGGTSYFTDTQYFGPGTRLTVL.

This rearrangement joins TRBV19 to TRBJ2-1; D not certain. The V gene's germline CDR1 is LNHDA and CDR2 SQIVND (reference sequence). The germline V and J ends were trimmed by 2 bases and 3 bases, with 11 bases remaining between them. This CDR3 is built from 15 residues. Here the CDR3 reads CASSIWADNYNEQFF. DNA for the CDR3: TGTGCCAGTAGTATATGGGCAGACAACTACAATGAGCAGTTCTTC.

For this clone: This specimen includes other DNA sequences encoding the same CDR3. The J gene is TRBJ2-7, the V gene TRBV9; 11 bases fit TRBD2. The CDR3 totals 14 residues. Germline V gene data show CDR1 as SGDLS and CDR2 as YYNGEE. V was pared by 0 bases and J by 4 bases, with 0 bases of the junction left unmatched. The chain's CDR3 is CASSVGLAGYEQYF. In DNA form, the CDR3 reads TGTGCCAGCAGCGTAGGACTAGCGGGATACGAGCAGTACTTC.

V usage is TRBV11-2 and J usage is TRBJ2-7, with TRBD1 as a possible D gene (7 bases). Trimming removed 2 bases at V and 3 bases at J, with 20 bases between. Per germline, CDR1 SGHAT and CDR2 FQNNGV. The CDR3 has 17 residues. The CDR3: CASSLYQVRGTDYEQYF. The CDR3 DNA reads TGTGCCAGCAGCTTATATCAGGTTCGGGGGACAGACTACGAGCAGTACTTC.

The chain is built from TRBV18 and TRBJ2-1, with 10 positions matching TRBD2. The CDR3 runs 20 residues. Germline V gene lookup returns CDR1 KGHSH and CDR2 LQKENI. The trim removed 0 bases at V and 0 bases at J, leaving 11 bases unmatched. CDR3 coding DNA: TGTGCCAGCTCACCACCGGTTAGCGGGAGGTATACCCGCTCCTACAATGAGCAGTTCTTC. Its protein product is CASSPPVSGRYTRSYNEQFF.

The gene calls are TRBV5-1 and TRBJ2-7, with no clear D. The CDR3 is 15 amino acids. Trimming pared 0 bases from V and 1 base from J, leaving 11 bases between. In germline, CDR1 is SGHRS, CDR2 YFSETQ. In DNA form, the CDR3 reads TGCGCCAGCAGCTTGGACATCGTGGGGTCCTACGAGCAGTACTTC. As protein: CASSLDIVGSYEQYF.

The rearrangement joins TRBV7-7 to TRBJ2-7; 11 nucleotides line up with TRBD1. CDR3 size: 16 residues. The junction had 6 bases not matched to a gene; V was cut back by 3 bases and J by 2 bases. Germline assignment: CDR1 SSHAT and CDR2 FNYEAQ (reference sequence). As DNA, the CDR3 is TGTGCCAGCAGCTTGGGGCCGGGACAGGGGGCCTACGAGCAGTACTTC. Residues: CASSLGPGQGAYEQYF.